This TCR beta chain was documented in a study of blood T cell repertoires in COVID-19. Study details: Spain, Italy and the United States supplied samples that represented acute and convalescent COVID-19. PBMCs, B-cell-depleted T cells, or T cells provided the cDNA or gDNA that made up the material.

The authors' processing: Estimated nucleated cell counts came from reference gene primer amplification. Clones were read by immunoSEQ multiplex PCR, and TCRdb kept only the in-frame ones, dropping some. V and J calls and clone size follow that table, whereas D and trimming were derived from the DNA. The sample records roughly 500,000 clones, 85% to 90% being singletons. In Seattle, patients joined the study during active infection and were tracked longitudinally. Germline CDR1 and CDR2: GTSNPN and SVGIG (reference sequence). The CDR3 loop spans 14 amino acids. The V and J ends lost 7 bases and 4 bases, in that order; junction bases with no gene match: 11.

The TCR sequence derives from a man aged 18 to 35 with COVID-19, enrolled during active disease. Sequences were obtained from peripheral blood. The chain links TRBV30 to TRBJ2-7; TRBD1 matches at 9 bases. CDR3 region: CALSPPGQGYEQYF. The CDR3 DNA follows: TGTGCCTTGTCGCCCCCCGGACAGGGGTACGAGCAGTACTTC. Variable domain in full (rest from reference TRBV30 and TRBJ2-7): SQTIHQWPATLVQPVGSPLSLECTVEGTSNPNLYWYRQAAGRGLQLLFYSVGIGQISSEVPQNLSASRPQDRQFILSSKKLLLSDSGFYLCALSPPGQGYEQYFGPGTRLTVT.